This TCR beta chain comes out of a study of graft-versus-host responses after intestinal transplantation. Study-wide context: For about three years after anti-thymocyte globulin induction, all recipients took tacrolimus and steroids. Study-level findings and limits: Present in recipient marrow, GvH clones included some that appeared first in ileum or blood. Circulating GvH clones peaking coincided with falling HvG clones soon after transplant. When patients had graft-donor T cell macrochimerism, their allografts held high graft-versus-host to host-versus-graft clonal ratios.

On this clone itself: Its antigen is undetermined.

Graft-derived tissue was subjected to processing to liberate intraepithelial and lamina propria lymphocytes. The CDR3 runs to 15 residues. Germline lookup yields CDR1 MDHEN and CDR2 SYDVKM. V dropped 10 bases and J dropped 0 bases, with 16 bases sitting between them. Repertoires were generated with immunoSEQ multiplex PCR, while TCRdb's copy carries only in-frame clones and drops some. Among 15,000 to 20,000 clones listed, less than 85% were seen once. The origin of this receptor is a human patient who received an intestinal transplant, so some T cells may come from the graft donor. Sequences were derived from ileum tissue, sampled 17 days after transplant. The gene calls are TRBV28 and TRBJ1-5; weak D call: TRBD1 (6 bases). DNA of the CDR3: TGTGCCACCCACCGGGGACAACCTAGCAATCAGCCCCAGCATTTT. The encoded protein is CATHRGQPSNQPQHF.